The clone carrying this T cell receptor (beta chain) occurred once. Germline-derived CDR1 and CDR2 are SGHRS and YFSETQ. This CDR3 region has 14 residues. V was pared by 0 bases and J by 5 bases, with 10 bases between. The data are from a study of T-cell reconstitution after alpha-beta-depleted transplantation in children. Molecular barcoding with unique molecular identifiers was used for the TCRbeta library. TCRdb re-analysed the PCR reads in MiXCR, keeping a single row per CDR3 protein. The sample lists 800,000 to 1,000,000 distinct CDR3 sequences; 25% to 35% were seen once. Sequencing was performed on PBMCs, mostly from graft donor cells, taken 360 days after TCRalphabeta/CD19-depleted stem cell transplant. V usage is TRBV5-1 and J usage is TRBJ2-3, with D perhaps TRBD1 (5 bases). The clonotype comes from a boy in the first two years of life who had a stem cell transplant for SCID, so the T cells may come from the graft donor. CDR3 loop: CASSLETAVDTQYF. CDR3 coding DNA: TGCGCCAGCAGCTTGGAGACAGCAGTAGATACGCAGTATTTT.